This entry lists 30 T cell receptor beta chains sequenced from one sample in a study of cytomegalovirus exposure and HLA in healthy donors. PCR was performed using 60 Vbeta and 13 Jbeta primers. Assay used: immunoSEQ multiplex PCR; TCRdb lists only in-frame clones, some missing. The table lists under 90,000 clones, 55% to 80% of them singletons. The sequenced material came from PBMCs. The source of these receptors is a man in his forties or fifties in good health and CMV-seropositive.

The chain carries TRBV6-5 and TRBJ2-5; D is perhaps TRBD1 (5 bases). Trimming cost V 5 bases and J 1 base, with 11 bases left between them. The CDR3 runs 14 residues. Germline V CDR1 and CDR2: MNHEY, SVGAGI. In DNA form, the CDR3 reads TGTGCCAGCAGTCCCGGCCAGGGCCAAGAGACCCAGTACTTC. This codes for CASSPGQGQETQYF.

V and J are TRBV4-2 and TRBJ1-6; no clear D gene. This CDR3 comprises 14 residues. Germline V gene lookup returns CDR1 LGHNA and CDR2 YNFKEQ. V was trimmed by 0 bases and J by 5 bases, leaving 5 bases between them. The CDR3 DNA is TGTGCCAGCAGCCAAGACAGGAATAATTCACCCCTCCACTTT. As protein: CASSQDRNNSPLHF.

The sample holds a few counts of this clone. The chain links TRBV7-2 to TRBJ1-2; D call uncertain. The CDR3 runs 14 residues. Trimming stripped 0 bases from V and 2 bases from J, with 7 bases between. Germline lookup yields CDR1 SGHTA and CDR2 FQGNSA. The CDR3 region has the DNA TGTGCCAGCAGCTTAGCGCGGGCGAACTATGGCTACACCTTC. Translating gives CASSLARANYGYTF. Full variable domain (rest looked up from reference TRBV7-2 and TRBJ1-2): GAGVSQSPSNKVTEKGKDVELRCDPISGHTALYWYRQSLGQGLEFLIYFQGNSAPDKSGLPSDRFSAERTGGSVSTLTIQRTQQEDSAVYLCASSLARANYGYTFGSGTRLTVV.

The genes are TRBV2 and TRBJ2-3; D is possibly TRBD2 (6 bases). Germline V gives CDR1 SNHLY, CDR2 FYNNEI. The CDR3 has 16 residues. Trimming shortened V by 2 bases and J by 8 bases, and 20 bases separated the two germline ends. CDR3 sequence: CASSELGGYMGGTQYF. CDR3 in DNA: TGTGCCAGCAGTGAATTAGGAGGGTACATGGGGGGTACGCAGTATTTT.

This rearrangement joins TRBV25-1 to TRBJ2-1; D not certain. The V end lost 6 bases, the J end lost 0 bases, and 15 bases lay between the germline ends. The CDR3 runs 16 residues. The germline V gene encodes CDR1 MGHDK and CDR2 SYGVNS. The CDR3: CASSHDQRSSYNEQFF. The CDR3 DNA follows: TGTGCCAGCAGCCATGACCAAAGGAGCTCCTACAATGAGCAGTTCTTC.

This clone appeared a single time. This chain connects TRBV28 to TRBJ1-5; D unclear. The CDR3 extends over 13 amino acids. Per the germline V gene, CDR1 is MDHEN and CDR2 is SYDVKM. Trimming took 6 bases from V and 4 from J, leaving 10 bases between them. The CDR3 coding sequence is TGTGCCAGCAGGGAGACGGGGAATCAGCCCCAGCATTTT. Its protein is CASRETGNQPQHF. Together with reference TRBV28 and TRBJ1-5, the CDR3 gives the full variable domain: DVKVTQSSRYLVKRTGEKVFLECVQDMDHENMFWYRQDPGLGLRLIYFSYDVKMKEKGDIPEGYSVSREKKERFSLILESASTNQTSMYLCASRETGNQPQHFGDGTRLSIL.

V is TRBV12-5 and J is TRBJ1-1; D is unresolved. Germline loops: CDR1 LGHNT, CDR2 FRNRAP. With 1 base removed from V and 1 base from J, the gap between germline ends came to 7 bases. CDR3 length: 14 amino acids. CDR3: CASGLGRGNTEAFF. In nucleotides, the CDR3 is TGTGCTAGTGGTTTGGGTCGAGGGAACACTGAAGCTTTCTTT. Using reference TRBV12-5 and TRBJ1-1 for the parts outside the CDR3, the full variable domain is DARVTQTPRHKVTEMGQEVTMRCQPILGHNTVFWYRQTMMQGLELLAYFRNRAPLDDSGMPKDRFSAEMPDATLATLKIQPSEPRDSAVYFCASGLGRGNTEAFFGQGTRLTVV.

This clone was detected a few times. DNA of the CDR3: TGTGCCAGCACCCCAGGACAGGGGAGCTCCTACGAGCAGTACTTC. Protein product: CASTPGQGSSYEQYF. This sequence joins TRBV6-1 and TRBJ2-7, with 9 bases that match TRBD1. The V and J ends lost 7 bases and 0 bases, in that order; junction bases with no gene match: 7. Germline assignment: CDR1 MNHNS and CDR2 SASEGT. This CDR3 is 15 amino acids long.

The chain's CDR3 is CASSLAVTSGSDEQFF. CDR3 nucleotides: TGTGCCAGCAGCTTAGCGGTGACTAGCGGGAGTGATGAGCAGTTCTTC. The chain combines TRBV7-9 with TRBJ2-1, with 12 nucleotides matching TRBD2. V dropped 0 bases and J dropped 8; count of bases not matched to a gene: 5. Germline lookup yields CDR1 SEHNR and CDR2 FQNEAQ (reference sequence). The CDR3 is 16 amino acids.

This chain connects TRBV2 to TRBJ1-5; D is ambiguous. V lost 5 bases and J 1 base, leaving 6 bases between the germline ends. Germline V gives CDR1 SNHLY, CDR2 FYNNEI. The CDR3 runs to 13 residues. CDR3 region: CASSPGSNQPQHF. The CDR3, as DNA: TGTGCCAGCAGTCCCGGGAGCAATCAGCCCCAGCATTTT.

This clone has more than one count but fewer than ten. The V and J genes are TRBV18 and TRBJ2-2; 7 positions agree with TRBD1. J gave up 0 bases and V 3 bases, and 4 bases lay outside the gene matches. The CDR3 has 16 residues. Germline-derived CDR1 and CDR2 are KGHSH and LQKENI. CDR3 sequence reads: CASSPGQVPNTGELFF. Written as DNA, the CDR3 is TGTGCCAGCTCACCCGGACAGGTCCCGAACACCGGGGAGCTGTTTTTT.

This chain links TRBV5-1 with TRBJ1-5, with TRBD1 as a possible D gene (6 bases). Germline loops: CDR1 SGHRS, CDR2 YFSETQ. Trimming cost V 0 bases and J 0 bases, with 13 bases left between them. The CDR3 runs 17 residues. CDR3 sequence (DNA): TGCGCCAGCAGCTTGGGGGCAGGGACACATAGCAATCAGCCCCAGCATTTT. Its translation is CASSLGAGTHSNQPQHF. Drawing the rest from reference TRBV5-1 and TRBJ1-5, the complete variable domain is KAGVTQTPRYLIKTRGQQVTLSCSPISGHRSVSWYQQTPGQGLQFLFEYFSETQRNKGNFPGRFSGRQFSNSRSEMNVSTLELGDSALYLCASSLGAGTHSNQPQHFGDGTRLSIL.

The chain combines TRBV20-1 with TRBJ2-5, with D unresolved. Germline V gene lookup returns CDR1 DFQATT and CDR2 SNEGSKA (reference sequence). V lost 6 bases and J lost 5, with 10 bases in between. The CDR3 spans 11 residues. CDR3 DNA sequence: TGCAGTGCCCCCTACGCGGAGACCCAGTACTTC. Translating gives CSAPYAETQYF.

This clone has just a few counts. The junction does not match germline at one end; this may be a read error. V usage is TRBV7-7 and J usage is TRBJ2-5; 8 bases fit TRBD2. The CDR3 is 15 residues long. Germline assignment: CDR1 SSHAT and CDR2 FNYEAQ (reference sequence). The CDR3 sequence is CASSLLGLAGETQYF. DNA of the CDR3: TGTGCTAGCAGCTTATTGGGGCTAGCGGGAGAGACCCAGTACTTC.

This CDR3 is CASSSRQGGLNEQFF. The CDR3, as DNA: TGTGCCAGCAGCTCTCGACAGGGGGGCCTCAATGAGCAGTTCTTC. V and J are TRBV7-3 and TRBJ2-1; 9 nucleotides match TRBD1. The CDR3 has 15 residues. V gave up 4 bases and J gave up 6 bases; unmatched junction bases: 7. The germline gives CDR1 SGHTA, CDR2 FQGTGA.

V is TRBV5-1 and J is TRBJ1-1; no definite D call. Trimming removed 0 bases at V and 1 base at J, with 10 bases between. Germline lookup yields CDR1 SGHRS and CDR2 YFSETQ. The CDR3 is made up of 15 amino acids. CDR3 in amino acids: CASSLVPSGNTEAFF. The CDR3 region has the DNA TGCGCCAGCAGCTTGGTCCCCAGTGGGAACACTGAAGCTTTCTTT.

A single count supports this clone. This CDR3 reads CAWRGDSLNEKLFF. CDR3 nucleotide sequence: TGTGCCTGGAGAGGGGACAGTCTAAATGAAAAACTGTTTTTT. The rearrangement links TRBV30 to TRBJ1-4; 7 bases align to TRBD1. The V segment lost 3 bases and the J segment 5 bases; nucleotides outside the gene matches: 6. There are 14 residues in the CDR3. The germline V gene has CDR1 GTSNPN and CDR2 SVGIG (reference sequence).

This sequence joins TRBV7-9 and TRBJ1-4; D uncertain. CDR3 length: 15 residues. V lost 3 bases and J 7 bases, leaving 15 bases between the germline ends. CDR1 and CDR2 from the germline V gene are SEHNR and FQNEAQ (reference sequence). The CDR3 DNA reads TGTGCCAGCAGCTTTGGAGCGGAGGTGGCTGAAAAACTGTTTTTT. It is translated as CASSFGAEVAEKLFF.

The chain combines TRBV7-8 with TRBJ1-5; 9 nucleotides agree with TRBD1. The CDR3 is made up of 14 amino acids. J lost 2 bases, V lost 8 bases, and 4 bases had no gene match. Germline CDR1 is SGHVS and CDR2 is FQNEAQ. CDR3 in DNA: TGTGCCAGCGGGACAGGGCTAGGCAATCAGCCCCAGCATTTT. This codes for CASGTGLGNQPQHF.

The chain couples TRBV5-1 to TRBJ2-3; D not certain. V was shortened by 2 bases and J by 5 bases, with 3 bases between the two germline ends. The length of the CDR3 is 11 residues. Germline CDR1 is SGHRS and CDR2 is YFSETQ. The CDR3 sequence is CASSFGDTQYF. CDR3 bases: TGCGCCAGCAGCTTCGGAGATACGCAGTATTTT.

This rearrangement joins TRBV28 to TRBJ1-1; D may be TRBD1 (6 bases). Trimming removed 5 bases from V and 5 bases from J, with 18 bases in between. Per the germline V gene, CDR1 is MDHEN and CDR2 is SYDVKM. CDR3 size: 15 residues. The CDR3 region has the DNA TGTGCCAGCAGTCGGGCAGGGGCCATGGGTACTGAAGCTTTCTTT. Protein: CASSRAGAMGTEAFF.

V and J are TRBV2 and TRBJ2-5; 7 bases agree with TRBD2. The CDR3 is 13 residues long. V lost 3 bases and J lost 10; bases outside the gene matches: 8. Germline loops: CDR1 SNHLY, CDR2 FYNNEI. The CDR3 DNA reads TGTGCCAGCAGTGAGTCGGGGGGTTGGGGCCAGTACTTC. Protein: CASSESGGWGQYF. Combining the CDR3 with reference TRBV2 and TRBJ2-5 gives the whole variable domain EPEVTQTPSHQVTQMGQEVILRCVPISNHLYFYWYRQILGQKVEFLVSFYNNEISEKSEIFDDQFSVERPDGSNFTLKIRSTKLEDSAMYFCASSESGGWGQYFGPGTRLLVL.

This chain joins TRBV6-1 and TRBJ1-2; 9 bases map to TRBD1. This CDR3 spans 13 amino acids. J lost 8 bases, V lost 5 bases, and 6 bases had no gene match. The V gene's germline CDR1 is MNHNS and CDR2 SASEGT. The CDR3 DNA reads as TGTGCCAGCAGTCCGTGGACAGGGGACGGCTACACCTTC. This gives the protein CASSPWTGDGYTF.

The CDR3 loop is CASNRDHGELFF. CDR3 nucleotides: TGTGCCAGCAACAGGGATCACGGGGAGCTGTTTTTT. The V call is TRBV5-6, the J call TRBJ2-2; maybe TRBD1 (6 bases). Germline V gene sequence: CDR1 SGHDT, CDR2 YYEEEE. Trimming pared 6 bases from V and 7 bases from J, leaving 10 bases between. The length of the CDR3 is 12 residues.

This clone has just a few counts. CDR3 DNA sequence: TGTGCCAGCAGTGAATTCGGCACAGGGTACAATGAGCAGTTCTTC. Translation: CASSEFGTGYNEQFF. J is TRBJ2-1 and V is TRBV25-1; weak D call: TRBD1 (6 bases). Trimming removed 1 base from V and 4 bases from J, with 11 bases in between. Germline V gene data show CDR1 as MGHDK and CDR2 as SYGVNS. This CDR3 spans 15 amino acids.

The chain couples TRBV20-1 to TRBJ1-2, with D hard to call. Germline CDR1 is DFQATT and CDR2 is SNEGSKA (reference sequence). The length of the CDR3 is 11 residues. V was pared by 6 bases and J by 2 bases, with 7 bases between. CDR3 protein: CSALENYGYTF. CDR3 sequence (DNA): TGCAGTGCACTAGAGAACTATGGCTACACCTTC.

The chain has TRBV4-3 and TRBJ1-1, with a weak D call TRBD1 (5 bases). The CDR3 consists of 13 residues. Germline V gene lookup returns CDR1 LGHNA and CDR2 YSLEER. The V end was cut by 4 bases, the J end by 4 bases, with 10 bases between. CDR3 in amino acids: CASSRGLGTEAFF. DNA of the CDR3: TGCGCCAGCAGCCGGGGACTGGGCACTGAAGCTTTCTTT.

The CDR3 loop is CASSHGLAGRTGELFF. DNA of the CDR3: TGTGCCAGCTCACACGGACTAGCGGGACGAACCGGGGAGCTGTTTTTT. V and J are TRBV18 and TRBJ2-2; 12 bases agree with TRBD2. The J segment lost 5 bases and the V segment lost 4 bases, leaving 5 bases of the junction unmatched. In germline, CDR1 is KGHSH, CDR2 LQKENI. The CDR3 is 16 amino acids.

The sample holds a few counts of this clone. This rearrangement joins TRBV5-1 to TRBJ2-7; TRBD1 agrees at 8 bases. There are 14 residues in the CDR3. V lost 4 bases, J lost 3 bases, and 6 bases stayed unmatched. Germline loops: CDR1 SGHRS, CDR2 YFSETQ. CDR3 DNA: TGCGCCAGCAGCCTCGGACAGGGCCGCTACGAGCAGTACTTC. Protein sequence: CASSLGQGRYEQYF.

V and J are TRBV5-1 and TRBJ2-2; 8 nucleotides line up with TRBD2. The J segment lost 6 bases and the V segment lost 4 bases, leaving 8 bases of the junction unmatched. The length of the CDR3 is 15 residues. From germline, CDR1 is SGHRS and CDR2 YFSETQ. CDR3 in DNA: TGCGCCAGCAGCCCCATAGCGGGAAAGGCCGGGGAGCTGTTTTTT. Residues: CASSPIAGKAGELFF.